This TCR beta chain was identified during a study of T cells expressing NK-cell markers. The overall study: Researchers got TCR beta repertoires out of sorted CD3+CD56+NKG2C+, CD3+CD56+NKG2C- and CD3+CD56-NKG2C+ T cells. The study, taken as a whole, reports: Dominant NKG2C+ clonotypes made up 1.0-7.0% of CD8+ T cells in roughly 6 donors.

Germline V gene lookup returns CDR1 DFQATT and CDR2 SNEGSKA (reference sequence). The CDR3 runs to 15 residues. 5'RACE template switching with UMIs produced the TCR beta cDNA. TCRdb derives one entry per CDR3 protein from the 5' RACE reads, leaving out DNA. The sample has fewer than 400,000 distinct CDR3 sequences; the top ten hold 5% to 5.5%. A remark on this clonotype: Its antigen is as yet unknown.

The clonotype originates from a man aged 18-69 years in good health. The sample taken for sequencing was blood T cells: a sorted CD56 or NKG2C T cell subset, CD4+ or CD8+ T cells, or bulk PBMC T cells (not recorded which). The J gene is TRBJ1-2, the V gene TRBV20-1; the TRBD1 assignment by TCRdb is unverifiable without DNA. This CDR3 reads CSAVDRGDVNYGYTF.